This TCR beta chain was recovered during a study of T cell responses to AZD1222 COVID-19 vaccine. TCRdb keeps only in-frame clones here, not all; method: immunoSEQ multiplex PCR. The sample holds some 140,000 clones, 90% seen once. Study-level points and caveats: Baseline serostatus was positive in only six or seven AZD1222 recipients. Two AZD1222 doses significantly raised spike-specific TCR breadth and depth over controls.

Germline V lookup: CDR1 SGHRS, CDR2 YFSETQ. CDR3 length equals 15 residues. Trimming pared 0 bases from V and 2 bases from J, leaving 9 bases between. This clone occurred once. Its antigen is not known. The TCR sequence derives from an adult in good health. The genes are TRBV5-1 and TRBJ1-5; D not certain. Sequencing used peripheral blood, obtained on day 0 of AZD1222 vaccination. Written as DNA, the CDR3 is TGCGCCAGCAGCTTGGGTTGGGGTGGCAATCAGCCCCAGCATTTT. This gives the protein CASSLGWGGNQPQHF.